This T cell receptor (beta chain) is from a study of OX40 agonist ivuxolimab in advanced cancers. This CDR3 comprises 14 residues. Germline-derived CDR1 and CDR2 are LNHDA and SQIVND (reference sequence). V lost 8 bases to trimming and J lost 5 bases; unmatched junction nucleotides: 7. Produced via immunoSEQ multiplex PCR; TCRdb's table is partial and in-frame only. This sample yields about 72,000 clones, of which over 75% are seen a single time; over 4% belongs to the top ten. The starting material was CD4+ or CD8+ T cells sorted from blood, obtained in a trial of the OX40 agonist ivuxolimab. This receptor was identified in an adult with an advanced solid tumor such as melanoma, head and neck, liver or kidney cancer. The chain is built from TRBV19 and TRBJ1-4; the match to TRBD1 covers 8 bases. The CDR3 region is CASSSGGANEKLFF. The CDR3, as DNA: TGTGCCAGTTCGTCAGGGGGCGCAAATGAAAAACTGTTTTTT.